These T cell receptor beta chains were read from a single sample in a study of blood T cell repertoires in COVID-19. TCRdb's table, derived via immunoSEQ multiplex PCR, lists solely in-frame clones and lacks some. This table holds 80,000 or so clones, approximately 85% found once. The sample consisted of peripheral blood. Every receptor here comes from a man aged 50-60 years with COVID-19, enrolled during active disease. The CDR3 runs from the conserved cysteine through the conserved F or W. Fields, in order: D gene, clone size, V gene, J gene, CDR3 protein, CDR3 DNA. A D gene is named only where the DNA matches it firmly. Only part of the rows carry a size: once, few, many, or a class if the clone is expanded.

>NA|NA|TRBV28|TRBJ1-5
CASSRWGGRGIQPQHF
TGTGCCAGCAGTAGGTGGGGGGGGCGCGGAATACAGCCCCAGCATTTT
>NA|NA|TRBV19|TRBJ1-1
CASKTDLNTEAFF
TGTGCCAGCAAGACAGACCTGAACACTGAAGCTTTCTTT
>NA|NA|TRBV5-1|TRBJ2-3
CASREAVGTDTQYF
TGCGCCAGCAGGGAGGCGGTAGGCACAGATACGCAGTATTTT
>NA|NA|TRBV10-3|TRBJ1-1
CAIRGAVNTEAFF
TGTGCCATCAGGGGGGCAGTTAACACTGAAGCTTTCTTT
>NA|NA|TRBV15|TRBJ1-1
CATSRGGIIGNTEAFF
TGTGCCACCAGCAGGGGGGGAATAATCGGGAACACTGAAGCTTTCTTT
>TRBD1|few|TRBV2|TRBJ1-4
CASSETQGALALFF
TGTGCCAGCAGTGAAACGCAGGGGGCACTGGCATTGTTTTTT
>NA|NA|TRBV6-5|TRBJ1-1
CASSYSMGQNTEAFF
TGTGCCAGCAGTTACTCGATGGGACAGAACACTGAAGCTTTCTTT
>TRBD2|once|TRBV7-3|TRBJ2-1
CASGGSEIRNEQFF
TGTGCCAGCGGCGGGAGTGAGATTCGCAATGAGCAGTTCTTC
>TRBD1|NA|TRBV6-1|TRBJ1-6
CASSETGEGSPLHF
TGTGCCAGCAGTGAGACAGGGGAAGGTTCACCCCTCCACTTT
>NA|NA|TRBV10-3|TRBJ1-1
CAITSGHTNTEAFF
TGTGCCATCACTTCGGGACACACTAACACTGAAGCTTTCTTT
>TRBD1|once|TRBV14|TRBJ1-6
CASSQMGQGYNSPLHF
TGTGCCAGCAGCCAAATGGGACAGGGGTATAATTCACCCCTCCACTTT
>NA|NA|TRBV12-3/TRBV12-4|TRBJ1-2
CASSLDTYGYTF
TGTGCCAGCAGTTTAGACACCTATGGCTACACCTTC
>NA|NA|TRBV7-5|TRBJ1-1
CARSFGAGRTEAFF
TGTGCCAGAAGCTTCGGTGCGGGGAGGACTGAAGCTTTCTTT
>NA|few|TRBV15|TRBJ2-3
CATSEGPAGRAGTDTQYF
TGTGCCACCAGCGAGGGGCCCGCGGGGCGAGCAGGCACAGATACGCAGTATTTT
>NA|NA|TRBV5-6|TRBJ2-7
CASSPGLFYEQYF
TGTGCCAGCAGCCCGGGACTCTTCTACGAGCAGTACTTC
>NA|once|TRBV7-9|TRBJ1-1
CASSLKQISPEAFF
TGTGCCAGCAGCTTAAAACAGATCTCCCCTGAAGCTTTCTTT
>TRBD1|few|TRBV19|TRBJ2-6
CASGSTRTGPRGGANVLTF
TGTGCCAGTGGTTCTACAAGGACAGGGCCCCGGGGAGGGGCCAACGTCCTGACTTTC
>NA|few|TRBV4-2|TRBJ2-7
CASSQSSAGTYEQYF
TGTGCCAGCAGCCAATCGTCTGCGGGAACCTACGAGCAGTACTTC
>TRBD1|NA|TRBV5-1|TRBJ2-3
CASSFTGTATDTQYF
TGCGCCAGCAGCTTCACCGGGACAGCCACAGATACGCAGTATTTT
>TRBD2|NA|TRBV7-3|TRBJ2-1
CASSLPGGEQFF
TGTGCCAGCAGCCTCCCGGGAGGTGAGCAGTTCTTC
>TRBD1|NA|TRBV23-1|TRBJ1-5
CASSHRTGFSNQPQHF
TGCGCCAGCAGTCATCGGACAGGGTTTAGCAATCAGCCCCAGCATTTT
>NA|NA|TRBV7-3|TRBJ2-1
CASSLAGTYNEQFF
TGTGCCAGCAGCTTAGCAGGGACCTACAATGAGCAGTTCTTC
>TRBD1|NA|TRBV10-2|TRBJ1-2
CASSGSRQGAFGYTF
TGCGCCAGCAGTGGGTCCAGGCAGGGGGCGTTCGGCTACACCTTC
>NA|medium-sized|TRBV6-5|TRBJ1-4
CASSYSKQTNEKLFF
TGTGCCAGCAGTTACTCGAAACAGACTAATGAAAAACTGTTTTTT
>NA|NA|TRBV29-1|TRBJ2-2
CSVGTPTGELFF
TGCAGCGTCGGGACTCCTACCGGGGAGCTGTTTTTT
>TRBD1|once|TRBV5-1|TRBJ1-5
CASRQGSNQPQHF
TGCGCCAGCCGACAGGGGAGCAATCAGCCCCAGCATTTT
>NA|NA|TRBV11-3|TRBJ2-1
CASSLGGSAYNEQFF
TGTGCCAGCAGCTTAGGTGGTAGCGCCTACAATGAGCAGTTCTTC
>NA|few|TRBV7-9|TRBJ1-1
CASSPVVGVTEAFF
TGTGCCAGCAGCCCTGTTGTAGGGGTTACTGAAGCTTTCTTT
>TRBD2|once|TRBV2|TRBJ2-1
CASSDKTSRYNNEQFF
TGTGCCAGCAGTGATAAGACTAGCCGGTATAACAATGAGCAGTTCTTC
>NA|NA|TRBV28|TRBJ1-6
CASSLQDRISNSPLHF
TGTGCCAGCAGTTTACAGGACAGAATAAGCAATTCACCCCTCCACTTT
>NA|once|TRBV3-1/TRBV3-2|TRBJ1-3
CASSQPGTGNTIYF
TGTGCCAGCAGCCAACCCGGGACAGGAAACACCATATATTTT
>NA|NA|TRBV28|TRBJ1-1
CASTGLWRFGAFF
TGTGCCAGCACCGGGCTTTGGAGGTTTGGAGCTTTCTTT
>TRBD1|NA|TRBV18|TRBJ1-1
CASSPATGAGTEAFF
TGTGCCAGCTCACCGGCCACAGGGGCAGGCACTGAAGCTTTCTTT
>NA|NA|TRBV28|TRBJ2-5
CASSLGGWRKETQYF
TGTGCCAGCAGTTTAGGTGGCTGGCGGAAAGAGACCCAGTACTTC
>NA|NA|TRBV30|TRBJ1-1
CAWSHGTLYTEAFF
TGTGCCTGGAGTCACGGGACATTATACACTGAAGCTTTCTTT
>NA|NA|TRBV4-2|TRBJ1-5
CASSQVWAGDSHQPQHF
TGTGCCAGCAGCCAAGTCTGGGCAGGGGATTCCCATCAGCCCCAGCATTTT
>NA|NA|TRBV27|TRBJ1-4
CASSLTIANEKLFF
TGTGCCAGCAGCCTGACAATAGCTAATGAAAAACTGTTTTTT
>NA|few|TRBV28|TRBJ1-1
CASSFGGRGTEAFF
TGTGCCAGCAGTTTCGGGGGGCGCGGCACTGAAGCTTTCTTT
>TRBD1|once|TRBV4-3|TRBJ1-2
CASSQWGQNYGYTF
TGCGCCAGCAGCCAATGGGGACAGAACTATGGCTACACCTTC
>NA|NA|TRBV27|TRBJ2-2
CASTLQGFPTGELFF
TGTGCCAGCACCCTTCAGGGCTTTCCCACCGGGGAGCTGTTTTTT
>NA|NA|TRBV6-5|TRBJ1-6
CASSYSGQNNSPLHF
TGTGCCAGCAGTTACTCGGGACAAAATAATTCACCCCTCCACTTT
>NA|once|TRBV3-1/TRBV3-2|TRBJ2-5
CASSQGGSLPKTQYF
TGTGCCAGCAGCCAAGGCGGTTCATTACCCAAGACCCAGTACTTC
>NA|few|TRBV10-3|TRBJ2-7
CAITVDENYEQYF
TGTGCCATCACCGTTGATGAGAACTACGAGCAGTACTTC
>NA|NA|TRBV4-2|TRBJ2-1
CASSQGTTNEQFF
TGTGCCAGCAGCCAAGGGACTACCAATGAGCAGTTCTTC
>TRBD2|NA|TRBV11-2|TRBJ2-3
CASSLEASGEMNTQYF
TGTGCCAGCAGCTTAGAGGCTAGCGGGGAGATGAATACGCAGTATTTT
>NA|NA|TRBV11-2|TRBJ2-1
CASSLGGQSYNEQFF
TGTGCCAGCAGCTTAGGCGGGCAGTCCTACAATGAGCAGTTCTTC
>NA|NA|TRBV19|TRBJ1-5
CASSIVRNQPQHF
TGTGCCAGTAGTATCGTCAGGAATCAGCCCCAGCATTTT
>NA|NA|TRBV28|TRBJ2-3
CASSLVAITDTQYF
TGTGCCAGCAGTTTAGTGGCAATCACAGATACGCAGTATTTT
>NA|NA|TRBV19|TRBJ2-7
CASSIGGLGYEQYF
TGTGCCAGTAGTATAGGTGGGCTGGGTTACGAGCAGTACTTC
>NA|NA|TRBV19|TRBJ2-4
CASSLERAWGPTIQYF
TGTGCCAGTAGTCTCGAAAGGGCGTGGGGGCCGACCATTCAGTACTTC
>NA|NA|TRBV28|TRBJ1-5
CASSSPRRGGRQPQHF
TGTGCCAGCAGTTCCCCCCGGAGGGGCGGACGTCAGCCCCAGCATTTT